These 22 T cell receptor beta chains came from one sample sequenced in a study of T cell repertoires in cytomegalovirus infection. TCRdb passed the reads through MiXCR, listing each CDR3 protein once. The repertoire holds 560,000 or so distinct CDR3 sequences, with more than 15% as singletons. Sequenced input: CD8+ T cells from PBMCs. The receptors derive from a human donor in good health (CMV status not recorded). Some clones in this sample may be carry-over from other donors' samples.

As concerns this clonotype: This could be a read error, since a much larger clone is one nucleotide away. This rearrangement joins TRBV12-3 or TRBV12-4 to TRBJ1-5; unclear D gene. The CDR3 runs to 17 residues. Trimming took 4 bases from V and 2 from J, leaving 18 bases between them. CDR3 protein: CASSSGRGPIGNQPQHF. CDR3 nucleotides: TGTGCCAGCAGTTCCGGGAGAGGACCTATAGGCAATCAGCCCCAGCATTTT.

The table lists this clonotype with a few counts. Germline is not matched at one junction end, which may reflect a read error. The chain recombines TRBV6-6 with TRBJ1-2; D is perhaps TRBD1 (5 bases). This CDR3 has 12 amino acids. CDR1 and CDR2 (germline): MNHNY, SVGAGI (reference sequence). CDR3 residues: CASTSGRYSYTF. For the CDR3, the DNA is TGTGCCAGCACCTCGGGGCGCTATAGCTACACCTTC.

The DNA of the CDR3 is TGTGCCACCAGTGATGAGCGGGGGGGCCAAGATACGCAGTATTTT. Amino acids: CATSDERGGQDTQYF. The V gene is TRBV24-1, the J gene TRBJ2-3; TRBD2 matches at 10 bases. CDR3 length: 15 residues. V was pared by 3 bases and J by 5 bases, with 4 bases of the junction left unmatched. The germline gives CDR1 KGHDR, CDR2 SFDVKD.

Only a few counts were recorded for this clonotype. This chain links TRBV24-1 with TRBJ2-7; D is ambiguous. Trimming removed 4 bases at V and 1 base at J, with 7 bases between. Looked up from germline, CDR1 is KGHDR and CDR2 is SFDVKD. The CDR3 sequence is 13 residues long. The CDR3: CATSEDGSYEQYF. CDR3 DNA sequence: TGTGCCACCAGTGAGGACGGATCCTACGAGCAGTACTTC.

Note on this clonotype: This CDR3 is missing its conserved last phenylalanine or tryptophan, likely due to a read error. The gene calls are TRBV20-1 and TRBJ2-5; no reliable D call. The V gene's germline CDR1 is DFQATT and CDR2 SNEGSKA (reference sequence). There are 12 residues in the CDR3. The V and J ends lost 5 bases and 2 bases respectively, with 9 bases between them. The CDR3 here is CSAVPPQETQYL. The CDR3 region has the DNA TGCAGTGCTGTACCGCCTCAAGAGACCCAGTACTTA.

The rearrangement joins TRBV6-6 to TRBJ2-7; perhaps D is TRBD1 or TRBD2 (5 bases each). Germline V CDR1 and CDR2: MNHNY, SVGAGI (reference sequence). There are 13 residues in the CDR3. V was pared by 2 bases and J by 6 bases, with 11 bases between. The CDR3 region has the DNA TGTGCCAGCAGTTACGAGGGGTCCGGCGAGCAGTACTTC. The encoded protein is CASSYEGSGEQYF.

The J gene is TRBJ2-5, the V gene TRBV5-1; 9 bases are a match to TRBD2. The CDR3 is 15 amino acids. After removal of 4 bases from V and 5 bases from J, the junction contained 9 bases not matched to a gene. Germline V CDR1 and CDR2: SGHRS, YFSETQ. The chain's CDR3 is CASSPEAGGGETQYF. The CDR3 nucleotides are TGCGCCAGCAGCCCTGAAGCGGGGGGCGGGGAGACCCAGTACTTC.

V and J are TRBV4-1 and TRBJ2-3; no firm D call. The V end was cut by 6 bases, the J end by 3 bases, with 13 bases between. Per the germline V gene, CDR1 is MGHRA and CDR2 is YSYEKL. This CDR3 contains 14 residues. The CDR3 sequence is CASRREGLTDTQYF. The CDR3 nucleotides read TGCGCCAGCAGGCGAGAAGGGTTGACAGATACGCAGTATTTT.

This clonotype was recorded many times. The V and J genes are TRBV7-3 and TRBJ2-2, with D possibly being TRBD1 or TRBD2 (6 bases each). Trimming shortened V by 3 bases and J by 6 bases, and 8 bases separated the two germline ends. Per the germline V gene, CDR1 is SGHTA and CDR2 is FQGTGA. The CDR3 sequence is 13 residues long. The CDR3 DNA reads as TGTGCCAGCAGCTTCGGGGGCCCCGGGGAGCTGTTTTTT. Encoded protein: CASSFGGPGELFF.

The J gene is TRBJ2-1, the V gene TRBV27; 7 positions agree with TRBD2. Germline loops: CDR1 MNHEY, CDR2 SMNVEV (reference sequence). The CDR3 sequence is 16 residues long. V trimming: 4 bases; J trimming: 7 bases; junction bases outside the gene matches: 13. This CDR3 is CASSSRKGGSLNEQFF. The CDR3 nucleotides read TGTGCCAGCAGTTCCCGGAAGGGCGGGAGTTTGAATGAGCAGTTCTTC.

This rearrangement joins TRBV9 to TRBJ2-2, with TRBD2 matching over 8 bases. V gave up 0 bases and J gave up 6 bases; unmatched junction bases: 7. The CDR3 is 16 residues long. The germline V gene has CDR1 SGDLS and CDR2 YYNGEE. This chain's CDR3 is CASSVVGREGPGELFF. CDR3 sequence (DNA): TGTGCCAGCAGCGTAGTCGGTCGGGAGGGGCCCGGGGAGCTGTTTTTT.

This clonotype has a count of ten or more. V and J are TRBV12-5 and TRBJ1-5; D is perhaps TRBD1 (6 bases). Germline CDR1 reads LGHNT; CDR2 reads FRNRAP. The CDR3 totals 16 residues. Trimming cost V 7 bases and J 4 bases, with 20 bases left between them. CDR3 region: CASATVLDRQNQPQHF. The CDR3 DNA reads TGTGCTAGTGCCACGGTACTGGACAGACAGAATCAGCCCCAGCATTTT.

The gene calls are TRBV20-1 and TRBJ2-7; TRBD1 matches at 7 bases. V gave up 6 bases and J gave up 0 bases; unmatched junction bases: 5. CDR1 and CDR2 (germline): DFQATT, SNEGSKA (reference sequence). The CDR3 sequence is 13 residues long. The CDR3 sequence: CSASGTVSYEQYF. The CDR3 region has the DNA TGCAGTGCCTCCGGGACAGTCTCCTACGAGCAGTACTTC.

Concerning this clonotype: This may be a read error, as it is one base from a much larger clone. The J gene is TRBJ1-1, the V gene TRBV6-1, with 9 bases lining up with TRBD1. Trimming cost V 4 bases and J 4 bases; bases outside gene matches: 7. From germline, CDR1 is MNHNS and CDR2 SASEGT. This CDR3 comprises 15 residues. CDR3 amino acids: CASSADRGWGTEAFF. For the CDR3, the DNA is TGTGCCAGCAGTGCGGACAGGGGCTGGGGCACTGAAGCTTTCTTT.

Details on this clonotype: An end of the junction does not agree with germline; a read error may underlie this. The chain joins TRBV10-3 to TRBJ2-7; unclear D gene. CDR3 length: 19 amino acids. CDR1 ENHRY and CDR2 SYGVKD come from the germline V gene. CDR3 DNA sequence: TGTGCCATCAGTGAGTCCCCGGCCGACATGTTCATAACCCCCTACGAGCGGTACTTC. Protein sequence: CAISESPADMFITPYERYF.

This clonotype was counted a few times. The J gene is TRBJ2-5, the V gene TRBV13; D not resolved. The CDR3 is made up of 16 amino acids. V was clipped by 2 bases and J by 1 base, with 14 bases between them. Germline V CDR1 and CDR2: PRHDT, FYEKMQ (reference sequence). CDR3 in amino acids: CASSLITTDSQETQYF. Here the CDR3 DNA reads TGTGCCAGCAGCTTAATAACAACAGATAGCCAAGAGACCCAGTACTTC. The full variable domain, with the rest looked up from reference TRBV13 and TRBJ2-5, is AAGVIQSPRHLIKEKRETATLKCYPIPRHDTVYWYQQGPGQDPQFLISFYEKMQSDKGSIPDRFSAQQFSDYHSELNMSSLELGDSALYFCASSLITTDSQETQYFGPGTRLLVL.

This clonotype has at least ten counts. The chain carries TRBV7-3 and TRBJ2-3; no firm D call. In germline, CDR1 is SGHTA, CDR2 FQGTGA. V was pared by 5 bases and J by 1 base, with 7 bases between. This CDR3 spans 13 amino acids. The CDR3 sequence is CASSDLGTDTQYF. Written as DNA, the CDR3 is TGTGCCAGCAGCGATCTAGGCACAGATACGCAGTATTTT.

In its sample, this clonotype was seen a few times. V gene TRBV6-4 combines with J gene TRBJ1-1; D not certain. Germline V gene data show CDR1 as MRHNA and CDR2 as SNTAGT. The CDR3 sequence is 12 residues long. Trimming left V 2 bases short and J 7 bases short, with 8 bases between. In DNA, the CDR3 is TGTGCCAGCAGTGACGGAGTCAGTGAAGCTTTCTTT. It is translated as CASSDGVSEAFF.

This clonotype was recorded at least ten times. The CDR3 DNA is TGTGCCAGCGGAATAGCAGGAAAACTAGGGGCTGAAGCTTTCTTT. As protein: CASGIAGKLGAEAFF. The chain combines TRBV5-4 with TRBJ1-1, with D possibly being TRBD1 (5 bases). The CDR3 is 15 residues long. Germline assignment: CDR1 SGHNT and CDR2 YYREEE (reference sequence). V was cut by 7 bases and J by 6 bases, with 22 bases left in between.

This clonotype was counted between two and nine times. The rearrangement uses TRBV28 and TRBJ1-1; the D gene is possibly TRBD1 (6 bases). CDR1 MDHEN and CDR2 SYDVKM come from the germline V gene. The CDR3 is 16 amino acids. The germline V and J ends were trimmed by 3 bases and 4 bases, with 18 bases remaining between them. CDR3 sequence (DNA): TGTGCCAGCAGTTTGACAATAACGGGGGGCCGCACTGAAGCTTTCTTT. Protein product: CASSLTITGGRTEAFF. Filled out from reference TRBV28 and TRBJ1-1, the complete variable domain reads DVKVTQSSRYLVKRTGEKVFLECVQDMDHENMFWYRQDPGLGLRLIYFSYDVKMKEKGDIPEGYSVSREKKERFSLILESASTNQTSMYLCASSLTITGGRTEAFFGQGTRLTVV.

In its sample, this clonotype was seen many times. The V gene is TRBV12-3 or TRBV12-4, the J gene TRBJ2-3; TRBD2 matches at 7 bases. The V and J ends lost 5 bases and 1 base, in that order; junction bases with no gene match: 9. The CDR3 has 16 residues. CDR3 residues: CASSSGIGLGTDTQYF. CDR3 nucleotide sequence: TGTGCCAGCAGTAGCGGGATCGGGCTGGGCACAGATACGCAGTATTTT.

The chain couples TRBV4-1 to TRBJ1-4; D is ambiguous. The V gene lost 1 base and the J gene lost 11 bases, with 17 bases spanning the gap. The CDR3 runs to 15 residues. Looked up from germline, CDR1 is MGHRA and CDR2 is YSYEKL. CDR3 residues: CASSQGTHSGDKLFF. For the CDR3, the DNA is TGCGCCAGCAGCCAAGGGACTCATTCGGGCGATAAACTGTTTTTT.